A single count supports the clone carrying this T cell receptor (beta chain). Assay: immunoSEQ multiplex PCR; the TCRdb copy retains only in-frame clones and omits some. The data contain 100,000 to 150,000 clones, about 81% of them singletons. The data belong to a study of radiation and T cells in renal cell carcinoma. The sample's time point: blood 2 weeks post-SBRT. The sample's treatment: 15 Gy SBRT to primary tumor, nephrectomy 4 weeks later. Sequences were derived from blood, sampled from a patient whose treatment included radiotherapy and nephrectomy. This TCR was sampled from a man aged 50-60 years with renal cell carcinoma.

The CDR3 sequence: CASSSVGRGGIDEQFF. The CDR3, as DNA: TGCGCCAGCAGCTCCGTGGGGCGGGGGGGAATCGATGAGCAGTTCTTC. The chain carries TRBV5-1 and TRBJ2-1; TRBD2 matches 9 bases. This CDR3 comprises 16 residues. Unmatched junction bases numbered 12, after V lost 3 bases and J lost 8 bases. Per germline, CDR1 SGHRS and CDR2 YFSETQ.